This T cell receptor (beta chain) was observed in a study of blood T cell repertoires in COVID-19. TCRdb's table, derived via immunoSEQ multiplex PCR, lists solely in-frame clones and lacks some. This table has about 90,000 clones, 70% to 90% appearing once. The CDR3 has 18 residues. Unmatched junction bases numbered 6, after V lost 3 bases and J lost 0 bases. Germline loops: CDR1 MDHEN, CDR2 SYDVKM. The J gene is TRBJ1-6, the V gene TRBV28, with 9 nucleotides matching TRBD1. The sequenced sample consisted of peripheral blood. The receptor's source is a man at least 80 years old with acute or convalescent COVID-19. The CDR3 here is CASSFPPGQGSYNSPLHF. Here the CDR3 DNA reads TGTGCCAGCAGTTTTCCGCCGGGACAGGGCTCCTATAATTCACCCCTCCACTTT. The whole variable domain, remainder taken from reference TRBV28 and TRBJ1-6, is DVKVTQSSRYLVKRTGEKVFLECVQDMDHENMFWYRQDPGLGLRLIYFSYDVKMKEKGDIPEGYSVSREKKERFSLILESASTNQTSMYLCASSFPPGQGSYNSPLHFGNGTRLTVT.